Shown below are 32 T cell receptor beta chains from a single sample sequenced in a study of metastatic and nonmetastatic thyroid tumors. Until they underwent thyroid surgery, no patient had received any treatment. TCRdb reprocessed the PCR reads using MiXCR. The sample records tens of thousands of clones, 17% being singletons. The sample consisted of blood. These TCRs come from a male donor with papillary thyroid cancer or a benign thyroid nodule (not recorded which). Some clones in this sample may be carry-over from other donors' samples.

CDR3 residues: CASSLYSWVSLGNEQFF. CDR3 nucleotide sequence: TGTGCCAGCAGCTTATATTCATGGGTGAGCCTTGGCAATGAGCAGTTCTTC. The rearrangement joins TRBV7-6 to TRBJ2-1; no reliable D call. Trimming left V 2 bases short and J 6 bases short, with 20 bases between. The CDR3 loop spans 17 amino acids. Germline loops: CDR1 SGHVS, CDR2 FNYEAQ. The variable domain in full, completed from reference TRBV7-6 and TRBJ2-1, reads GAGVSQSPRYKVTKRGQDVALRCDPISGHVSLYWYRQALGQGPEFLTYFNYEAQQDKSGLPNDRFSAERPEGSISTLTIQRTEQRDSAMYRCASSLYSWVSLGNEQFFGPGTRLTVL.

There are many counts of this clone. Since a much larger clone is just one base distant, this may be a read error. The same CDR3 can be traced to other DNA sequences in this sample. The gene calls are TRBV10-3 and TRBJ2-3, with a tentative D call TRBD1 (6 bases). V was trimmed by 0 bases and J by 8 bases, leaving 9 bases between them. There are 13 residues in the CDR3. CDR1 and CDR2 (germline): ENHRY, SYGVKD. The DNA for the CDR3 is TGTGCCATCAGTGAGTCACAGGGTGTTACGCAGTATTTT. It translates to CAISESQGVTQYF.

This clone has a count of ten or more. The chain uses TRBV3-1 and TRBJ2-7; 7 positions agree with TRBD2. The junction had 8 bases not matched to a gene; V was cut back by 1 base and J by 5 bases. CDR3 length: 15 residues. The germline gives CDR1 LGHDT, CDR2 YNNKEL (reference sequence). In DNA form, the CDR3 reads TGTGCCAGCAGCCAAGGTGCGGGAGTTTCGAACGAGCAGTACTTC. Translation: CASSQGAGVSNEQYF.

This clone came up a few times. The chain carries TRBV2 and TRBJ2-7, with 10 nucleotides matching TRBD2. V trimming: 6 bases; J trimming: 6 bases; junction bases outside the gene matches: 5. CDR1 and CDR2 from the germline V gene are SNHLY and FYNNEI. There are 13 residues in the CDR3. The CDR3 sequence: CASRGTSESEQYF. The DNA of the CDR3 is TGTGCCAGCAGAGGGACTAGCGAAAGCGAGCAGTACTTC.

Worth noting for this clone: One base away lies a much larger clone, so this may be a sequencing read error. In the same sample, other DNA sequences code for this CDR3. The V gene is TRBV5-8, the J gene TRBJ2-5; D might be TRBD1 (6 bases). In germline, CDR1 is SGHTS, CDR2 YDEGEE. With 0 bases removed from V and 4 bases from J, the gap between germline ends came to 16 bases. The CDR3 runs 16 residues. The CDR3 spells CASSLGGHGNGETQYF. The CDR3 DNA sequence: TGTGCCAGCAGCTTGGGGGGACATGGGAACGGAGAGACCCAGTACTTC.

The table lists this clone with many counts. For the CDR3, the DNA is TGCAGTGCTAGTCAGCCTAGCGGGAGTGGTGAGCAGTACTTC. This gives the protein CSASQPSGSGEQYF. The chain recombines TRBV20-1 with TRBJ2-7; TRBD2 matches at 10 bases. From germline, CDR1 is DFQATT and CDR2 SNEGSKA (reference sequence). V gave up 3 bases and J gave up 7 bases; unmatched junction bases: 9. The CDR3 consists of 14 residues.

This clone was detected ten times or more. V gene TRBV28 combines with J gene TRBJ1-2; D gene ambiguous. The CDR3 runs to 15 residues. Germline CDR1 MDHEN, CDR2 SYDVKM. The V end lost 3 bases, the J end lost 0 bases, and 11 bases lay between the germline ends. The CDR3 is CASSFPDGTNYGYTF. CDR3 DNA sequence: TGTGCCAGCAGTTTCCCAGACGGGACTAACTATGGCTACACCTTC.

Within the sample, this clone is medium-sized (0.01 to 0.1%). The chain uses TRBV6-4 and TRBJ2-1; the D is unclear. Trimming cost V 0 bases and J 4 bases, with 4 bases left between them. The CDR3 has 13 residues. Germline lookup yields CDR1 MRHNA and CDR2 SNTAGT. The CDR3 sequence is CASSDSEYNEQFF. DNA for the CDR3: TGTGCCAGCAGTGACTCCGAGTACAATGAGCAGTTCTTC.

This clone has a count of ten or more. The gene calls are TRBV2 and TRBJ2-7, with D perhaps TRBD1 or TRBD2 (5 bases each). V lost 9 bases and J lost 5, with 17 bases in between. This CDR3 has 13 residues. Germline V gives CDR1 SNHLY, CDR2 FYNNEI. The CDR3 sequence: CARRGQGTNEQYF. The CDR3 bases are TGTGCCAGAAGGGGTCAAGGGACCAACGAGCAGTACTTC.

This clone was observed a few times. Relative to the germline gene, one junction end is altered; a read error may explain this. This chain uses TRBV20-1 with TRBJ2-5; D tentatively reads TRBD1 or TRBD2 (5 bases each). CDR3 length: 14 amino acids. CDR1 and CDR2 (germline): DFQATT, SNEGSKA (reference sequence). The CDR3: CSAREEGQQENQYF. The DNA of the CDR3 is TGCAGTGCTAGAGAAGAGGGGCAGCAAGAGAACCAGTACTTC.

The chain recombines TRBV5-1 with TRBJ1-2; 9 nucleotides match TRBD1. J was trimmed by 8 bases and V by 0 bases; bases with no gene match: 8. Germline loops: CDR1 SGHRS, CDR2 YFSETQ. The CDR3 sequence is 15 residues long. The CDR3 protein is CASSLGATGGRGYTF. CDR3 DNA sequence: TGCGCCAGCAGCTTGGGAGCGACAGGGGGGCGCGGCTACACCTTC.

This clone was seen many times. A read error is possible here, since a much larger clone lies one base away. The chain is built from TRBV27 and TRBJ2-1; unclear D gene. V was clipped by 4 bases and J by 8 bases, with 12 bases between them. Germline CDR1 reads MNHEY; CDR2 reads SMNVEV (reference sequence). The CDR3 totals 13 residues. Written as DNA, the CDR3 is TGTGCCAGCAGTTCTGGAAATTACGATGAGCAGTTCTTC. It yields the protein CASSSGNYDEQFF.

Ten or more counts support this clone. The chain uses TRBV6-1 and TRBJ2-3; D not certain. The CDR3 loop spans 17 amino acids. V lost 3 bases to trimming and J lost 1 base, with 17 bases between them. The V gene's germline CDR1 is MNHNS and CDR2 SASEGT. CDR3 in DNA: TGTGCCAGCAGTGACTACAGACTCTCCACGGGCACAGATACGCAGTATTTT. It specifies CASSDYRLSTGTDTQYF.

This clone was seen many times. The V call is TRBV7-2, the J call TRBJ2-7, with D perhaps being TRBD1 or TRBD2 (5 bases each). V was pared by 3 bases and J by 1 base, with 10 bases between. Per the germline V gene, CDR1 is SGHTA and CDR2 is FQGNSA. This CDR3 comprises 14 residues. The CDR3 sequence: CASSLGRQSYEQYF. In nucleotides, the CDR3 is TGTGCCAGCAGCTTGGGACGGCAATCCTACGAGCAGTACTTC.

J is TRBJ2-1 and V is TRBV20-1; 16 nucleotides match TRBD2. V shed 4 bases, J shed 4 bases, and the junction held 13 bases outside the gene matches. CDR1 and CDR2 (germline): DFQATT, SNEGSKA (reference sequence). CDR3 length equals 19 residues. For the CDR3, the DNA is TGCAGTGCTATATCTGTTGGGACTAGCGGGGGGGCAGGTTACAATGAGCAGTTCTTC. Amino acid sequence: CSAISVGTSGGAGYNEQFF.

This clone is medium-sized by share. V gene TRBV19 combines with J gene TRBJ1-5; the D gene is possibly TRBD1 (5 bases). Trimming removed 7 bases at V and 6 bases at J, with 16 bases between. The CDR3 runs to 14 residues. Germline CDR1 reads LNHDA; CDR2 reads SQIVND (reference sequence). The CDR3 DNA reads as TGTGCCAGTACTCGAGCCCCTGGGGGTCAGCCCCAGCATTTT. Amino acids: CASTRAPGGQPQHF.

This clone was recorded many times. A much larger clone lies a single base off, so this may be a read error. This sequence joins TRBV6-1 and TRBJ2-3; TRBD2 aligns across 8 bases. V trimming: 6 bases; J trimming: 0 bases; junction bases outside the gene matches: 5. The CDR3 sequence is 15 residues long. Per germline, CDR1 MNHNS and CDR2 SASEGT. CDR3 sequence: CASSEAGGSTDTQYF. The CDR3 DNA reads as TGTGCCAGCAGCGAGGCGGGGGGCAGCACAGATACGCAGTATTTT.

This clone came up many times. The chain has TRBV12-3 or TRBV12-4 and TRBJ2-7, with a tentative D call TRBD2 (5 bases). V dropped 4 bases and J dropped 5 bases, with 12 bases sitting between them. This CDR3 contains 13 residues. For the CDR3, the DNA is TGTGCCAGCAGTTCCCCCCGGGGAGACGAGCAGTACTTC. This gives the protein CASSSPRGDEQYF.

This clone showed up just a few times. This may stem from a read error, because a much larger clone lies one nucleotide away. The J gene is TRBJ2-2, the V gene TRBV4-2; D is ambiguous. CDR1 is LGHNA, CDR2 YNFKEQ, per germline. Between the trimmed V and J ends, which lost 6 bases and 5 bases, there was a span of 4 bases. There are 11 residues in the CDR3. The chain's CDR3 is CASRGTGELFF. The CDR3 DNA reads TGTGCCAGCAGAGGAACCGGGGAGCTGTTTTTT.

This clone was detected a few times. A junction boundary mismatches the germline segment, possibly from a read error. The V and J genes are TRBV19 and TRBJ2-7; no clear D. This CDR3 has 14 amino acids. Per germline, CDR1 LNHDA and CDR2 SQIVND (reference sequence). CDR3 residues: CASSATVKIYDQYF. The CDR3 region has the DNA TGTGCCAGTAGTGCTACAGTTAAGATCTACGATCAGTACTTC.

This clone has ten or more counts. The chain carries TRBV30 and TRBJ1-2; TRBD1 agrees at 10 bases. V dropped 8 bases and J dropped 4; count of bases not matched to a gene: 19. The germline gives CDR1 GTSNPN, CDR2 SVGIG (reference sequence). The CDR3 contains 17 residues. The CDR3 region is CAGYSGTGDRGAYGYTF. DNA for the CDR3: TGTGCCGGTTATTCCGGGACAGGGGATCGCGGGGCCTATGGCTACACCTTC.

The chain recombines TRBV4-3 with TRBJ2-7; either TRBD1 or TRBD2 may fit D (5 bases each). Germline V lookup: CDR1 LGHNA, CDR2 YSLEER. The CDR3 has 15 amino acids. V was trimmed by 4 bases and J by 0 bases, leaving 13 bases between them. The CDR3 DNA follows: TGCGCCAGCAGCCCCTCGGCAGGGAGCTCCTACGAGCAGTACTTC. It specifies CASSPSAGSSYEQYF.

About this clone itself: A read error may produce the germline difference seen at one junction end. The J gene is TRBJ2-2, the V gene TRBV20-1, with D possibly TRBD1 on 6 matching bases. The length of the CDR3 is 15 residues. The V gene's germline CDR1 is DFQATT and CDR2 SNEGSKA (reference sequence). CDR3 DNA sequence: TGCAGTGCGGGACATGGTACCGCGAACACCCGGGAGCTGTTTTTT. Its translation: CSAGHGTANTRELFF.

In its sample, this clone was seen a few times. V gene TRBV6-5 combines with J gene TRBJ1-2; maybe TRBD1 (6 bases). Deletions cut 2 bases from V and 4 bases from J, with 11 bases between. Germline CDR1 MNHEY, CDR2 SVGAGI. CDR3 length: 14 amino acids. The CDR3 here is CASSYAGASYGYTF. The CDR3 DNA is TGTGCCAGCAGTTACGCAGGGGCTAGCTATGGCTACACCTTC.

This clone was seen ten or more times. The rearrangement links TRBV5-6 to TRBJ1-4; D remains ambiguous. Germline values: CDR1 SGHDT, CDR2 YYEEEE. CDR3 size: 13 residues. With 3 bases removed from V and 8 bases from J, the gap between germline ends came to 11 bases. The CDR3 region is CASSSSGGEKLFF. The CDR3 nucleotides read TGTGCCAGCAGCTCTAGCGGAGGGGAAAAACTGTTTTTT. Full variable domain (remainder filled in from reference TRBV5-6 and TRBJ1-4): DAGVTQSPTHLIKTRGQQVTLRCSPKSGHDTVSWYQQALGQGPQFIFQYYEEEERQRGNFPDRFSGHQFPNYSSELNVNALLLGDSALYLCASSSSGGEKLFFGSGTQLSVL.

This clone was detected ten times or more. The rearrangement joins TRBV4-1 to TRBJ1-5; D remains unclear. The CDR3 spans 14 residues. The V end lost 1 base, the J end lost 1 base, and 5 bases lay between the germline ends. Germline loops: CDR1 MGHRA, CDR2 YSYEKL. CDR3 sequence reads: CASSQGRSNQPQHF. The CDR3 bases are TGCGCCAGCAGCCAAGGTCGGAGCAATCAGCCCCAGCATTTT.

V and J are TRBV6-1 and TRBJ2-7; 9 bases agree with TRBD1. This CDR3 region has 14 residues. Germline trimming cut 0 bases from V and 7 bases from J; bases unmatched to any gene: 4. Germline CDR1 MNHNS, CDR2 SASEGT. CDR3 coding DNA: TGTGCCAGCAGTGAAGCCGGGACAGGGAGGGAGCAGTACTTC. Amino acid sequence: CASSEAGTGREQYF.

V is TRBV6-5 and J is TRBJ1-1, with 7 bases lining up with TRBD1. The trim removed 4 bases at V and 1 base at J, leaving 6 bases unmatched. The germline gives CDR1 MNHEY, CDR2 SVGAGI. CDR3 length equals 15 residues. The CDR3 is CASSFLGQANTEAFF. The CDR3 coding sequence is TGTGCCAGCAGTTTCCTAGGACAGGCGAACACTGAAGCTTTCTTT.

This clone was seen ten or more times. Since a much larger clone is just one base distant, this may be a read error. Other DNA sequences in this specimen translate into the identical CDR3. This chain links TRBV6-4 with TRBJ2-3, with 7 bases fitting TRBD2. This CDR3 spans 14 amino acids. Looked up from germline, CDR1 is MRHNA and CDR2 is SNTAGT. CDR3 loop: CASSTSESTGTQYF. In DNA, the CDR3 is TGTGCCAGCAGCACTAGCGAGTCCACAGGTACGCAGTATTTT.

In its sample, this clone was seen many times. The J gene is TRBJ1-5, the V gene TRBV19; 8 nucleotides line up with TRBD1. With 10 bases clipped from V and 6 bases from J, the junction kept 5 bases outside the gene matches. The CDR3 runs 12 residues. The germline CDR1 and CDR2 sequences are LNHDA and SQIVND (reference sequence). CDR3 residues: CATGQGGQPQHF. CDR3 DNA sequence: TGTGCCACCGGACAGGGTGGTCAGCCCCAGCATTTT.

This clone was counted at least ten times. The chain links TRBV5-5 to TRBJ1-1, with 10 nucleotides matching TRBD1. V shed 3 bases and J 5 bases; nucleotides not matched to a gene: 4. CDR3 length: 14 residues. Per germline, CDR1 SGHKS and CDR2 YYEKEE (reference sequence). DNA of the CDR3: TGTGCCAGCAGCTCCGGGACAGGGGATACTGAAGCTTTCTTT. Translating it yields CASSSGTGDTEAFF.

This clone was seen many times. CDR3 bases: TGTGCCAGCTCACCACGGAGCGGGAGGTACCTCATGAACACCGGGGAGCTGTTTTTT. Its translation is CASSPRSGRYLMNTGELFF. This chain uses TRBV18 with TRBJ2-2, with 9 bases lining up with TRBD2. Germline CDR1 reads KGHSH; CDR2 reads LQKENI. The length of the CDR3 is 19 residues. V shed 1 base and J 1 base; nucleotides not matched to a gene: 10.